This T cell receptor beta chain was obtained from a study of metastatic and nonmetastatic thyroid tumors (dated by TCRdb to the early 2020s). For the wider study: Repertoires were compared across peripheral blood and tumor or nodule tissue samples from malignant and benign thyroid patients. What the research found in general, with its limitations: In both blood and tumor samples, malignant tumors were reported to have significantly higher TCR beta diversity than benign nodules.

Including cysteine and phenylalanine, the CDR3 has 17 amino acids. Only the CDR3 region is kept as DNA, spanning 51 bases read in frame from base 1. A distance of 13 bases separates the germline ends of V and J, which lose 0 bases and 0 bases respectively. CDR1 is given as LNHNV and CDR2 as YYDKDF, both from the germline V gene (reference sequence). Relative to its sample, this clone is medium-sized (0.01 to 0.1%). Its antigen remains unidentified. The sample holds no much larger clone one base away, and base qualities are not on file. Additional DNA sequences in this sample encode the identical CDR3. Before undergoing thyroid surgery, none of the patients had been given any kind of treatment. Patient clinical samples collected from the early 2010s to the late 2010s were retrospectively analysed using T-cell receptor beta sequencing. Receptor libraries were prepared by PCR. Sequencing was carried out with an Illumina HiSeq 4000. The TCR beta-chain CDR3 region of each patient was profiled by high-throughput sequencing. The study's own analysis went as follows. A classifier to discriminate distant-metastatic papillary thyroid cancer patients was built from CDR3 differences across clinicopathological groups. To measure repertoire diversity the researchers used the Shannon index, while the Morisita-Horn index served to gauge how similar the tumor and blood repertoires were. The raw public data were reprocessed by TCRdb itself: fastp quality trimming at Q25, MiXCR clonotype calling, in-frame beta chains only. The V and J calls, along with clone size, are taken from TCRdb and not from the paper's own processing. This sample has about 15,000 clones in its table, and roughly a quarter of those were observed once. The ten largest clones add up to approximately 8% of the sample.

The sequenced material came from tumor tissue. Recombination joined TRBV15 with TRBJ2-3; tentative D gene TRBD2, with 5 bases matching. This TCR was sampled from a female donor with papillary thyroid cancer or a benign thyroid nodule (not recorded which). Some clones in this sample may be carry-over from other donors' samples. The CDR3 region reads CATSRDGKDSSTDTQYF. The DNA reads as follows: TGTGCCACCAGCAGAGACGGGAAAGACTCTAGCACAGATACGCAGTATTTT.